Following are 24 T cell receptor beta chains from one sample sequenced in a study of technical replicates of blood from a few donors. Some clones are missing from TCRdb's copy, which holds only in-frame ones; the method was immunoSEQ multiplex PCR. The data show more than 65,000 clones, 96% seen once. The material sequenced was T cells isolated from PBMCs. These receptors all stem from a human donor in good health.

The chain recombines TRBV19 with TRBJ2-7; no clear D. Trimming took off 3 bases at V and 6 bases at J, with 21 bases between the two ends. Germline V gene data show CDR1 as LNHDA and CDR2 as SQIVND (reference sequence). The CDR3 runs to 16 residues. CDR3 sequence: CASSMVAGAYFVEQYF. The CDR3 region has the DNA TGTGCCAGTAGTATGGTGGCAGGCGCCTATTTTGTCGAGCAGTACTTC.

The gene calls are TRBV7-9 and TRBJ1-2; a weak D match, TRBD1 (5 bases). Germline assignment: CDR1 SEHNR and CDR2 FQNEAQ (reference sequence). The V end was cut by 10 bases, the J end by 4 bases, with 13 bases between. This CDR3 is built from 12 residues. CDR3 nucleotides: TGTGCCACCTCCAGGGCTATCTATGGCTACACCTTC. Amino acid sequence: CATSRAIYGYTF.

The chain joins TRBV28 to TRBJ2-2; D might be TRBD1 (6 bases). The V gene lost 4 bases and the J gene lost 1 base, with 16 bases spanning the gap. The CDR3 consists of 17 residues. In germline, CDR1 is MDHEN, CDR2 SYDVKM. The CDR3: CASSSATGIGNTGELFF. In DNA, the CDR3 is TGTGCCAGCAGTTCAGCAACAGGGATCGGGAACACCGGGGAGCTGTTTTTT.

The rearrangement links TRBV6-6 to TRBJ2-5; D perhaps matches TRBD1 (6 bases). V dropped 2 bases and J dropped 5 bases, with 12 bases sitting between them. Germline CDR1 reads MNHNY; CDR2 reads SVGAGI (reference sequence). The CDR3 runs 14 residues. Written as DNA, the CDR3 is TGTGCCAGCAGTTACGGGGGCGAGGGGGAGACCCAGTACTTC. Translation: CASSYGGEGETQYF.

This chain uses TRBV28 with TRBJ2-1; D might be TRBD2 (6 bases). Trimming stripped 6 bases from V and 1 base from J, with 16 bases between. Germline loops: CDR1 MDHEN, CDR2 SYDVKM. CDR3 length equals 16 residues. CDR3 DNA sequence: TGTGCCAGCAGACGTCGGGGTAGCGGATCCTACAATGAGCAGTTCTTC. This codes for CASRRRGSGSYNEQFF.

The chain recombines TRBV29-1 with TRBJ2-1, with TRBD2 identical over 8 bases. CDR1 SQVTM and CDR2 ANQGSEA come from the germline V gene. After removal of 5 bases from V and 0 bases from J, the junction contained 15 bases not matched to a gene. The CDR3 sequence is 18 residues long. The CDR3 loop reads CSVWVGYGGDGSYNEQFF. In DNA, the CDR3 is TGCAGCGTTTGGGTTGGATACGGGGGGGATGGCTCCTACAATGAGCAGTTCTTC.

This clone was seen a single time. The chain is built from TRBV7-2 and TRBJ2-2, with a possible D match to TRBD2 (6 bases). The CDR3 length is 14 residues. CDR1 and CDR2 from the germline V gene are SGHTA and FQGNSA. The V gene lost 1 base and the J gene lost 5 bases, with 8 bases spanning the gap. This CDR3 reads CASSLVGGTGELFF. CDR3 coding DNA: TGTGCCAGCAGCTTAGTCGGGGGAACCGGGGAGCTGTTTTTT.

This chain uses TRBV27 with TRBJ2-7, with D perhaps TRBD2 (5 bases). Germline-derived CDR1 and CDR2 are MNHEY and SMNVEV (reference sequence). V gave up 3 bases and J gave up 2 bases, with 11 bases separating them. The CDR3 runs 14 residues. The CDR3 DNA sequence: TGTGCCAGCAGTTTCGGGATTACCCCCTACGAGCAGTACTTC. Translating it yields CASSFGITPYEQYF.

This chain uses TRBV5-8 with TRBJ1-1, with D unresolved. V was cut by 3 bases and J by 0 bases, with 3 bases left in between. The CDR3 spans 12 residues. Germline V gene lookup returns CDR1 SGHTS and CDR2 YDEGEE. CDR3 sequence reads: CASSSMNTEAFF. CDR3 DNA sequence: TGTGCCAGCAGCTCCATGAACACTGAAGCTTTCTTT.

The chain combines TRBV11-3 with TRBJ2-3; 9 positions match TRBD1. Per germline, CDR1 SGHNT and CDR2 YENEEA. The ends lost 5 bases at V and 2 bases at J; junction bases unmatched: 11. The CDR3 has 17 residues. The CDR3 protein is CASSPKGTGTPTDTQYF. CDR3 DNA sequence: TGTGCCAGCAGCCCCAAGGGGACAGGGACTCCCACAGATACGCAGTATTTT.

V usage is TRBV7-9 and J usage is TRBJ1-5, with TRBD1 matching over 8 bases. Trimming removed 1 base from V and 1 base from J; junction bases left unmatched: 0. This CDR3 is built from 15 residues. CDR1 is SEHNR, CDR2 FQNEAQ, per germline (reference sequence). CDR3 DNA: TGTGCCAGCAGCTTAGGGGACAGGAGCAATCAGCCCCAGCATTTT. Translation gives CASSLGDRSNQPQHF.

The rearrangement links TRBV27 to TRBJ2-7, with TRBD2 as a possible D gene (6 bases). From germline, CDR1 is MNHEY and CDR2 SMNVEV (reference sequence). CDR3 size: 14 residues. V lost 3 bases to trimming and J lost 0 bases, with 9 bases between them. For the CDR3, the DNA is TGTGCCAGCAGTTTCGGGACTCGCTCCTACGAGCAGTACTTC. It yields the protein CASSFGTRSYEQYF.

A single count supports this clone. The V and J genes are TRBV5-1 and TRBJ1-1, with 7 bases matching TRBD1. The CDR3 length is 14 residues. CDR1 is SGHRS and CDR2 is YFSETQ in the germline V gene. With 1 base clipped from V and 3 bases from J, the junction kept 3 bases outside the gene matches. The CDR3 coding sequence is TGCGCCAGCAGCTTGAGGGGGCAGTACACTGAAGCTTTCTTT. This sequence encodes CASSLRGQYTEAFF.

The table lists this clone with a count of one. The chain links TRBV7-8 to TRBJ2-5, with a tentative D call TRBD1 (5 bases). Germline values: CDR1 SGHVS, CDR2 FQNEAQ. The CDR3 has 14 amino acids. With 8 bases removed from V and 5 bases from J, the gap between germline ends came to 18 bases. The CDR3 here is CASDQGRTEETQYF. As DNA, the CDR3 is TGTGCCAGCGACCAGGGAAGAACCGAGGAGACCCAGTACTTC.

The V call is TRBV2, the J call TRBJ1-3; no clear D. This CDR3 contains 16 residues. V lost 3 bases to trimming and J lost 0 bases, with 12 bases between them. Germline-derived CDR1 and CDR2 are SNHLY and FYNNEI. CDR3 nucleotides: TGTGCCAGCAGTGATCCCGGGATCAACTCTGGAAACACCATATATTTT. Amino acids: CASSDPGINSGNTIYF.

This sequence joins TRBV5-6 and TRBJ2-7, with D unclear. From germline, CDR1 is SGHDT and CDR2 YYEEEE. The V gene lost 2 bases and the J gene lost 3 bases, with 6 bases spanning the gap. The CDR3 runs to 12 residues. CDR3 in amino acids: CASSFSGYEQYF. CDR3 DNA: TGTGCCAGCAGCTTTTCGGGCTACGAGCAGTACTTC.

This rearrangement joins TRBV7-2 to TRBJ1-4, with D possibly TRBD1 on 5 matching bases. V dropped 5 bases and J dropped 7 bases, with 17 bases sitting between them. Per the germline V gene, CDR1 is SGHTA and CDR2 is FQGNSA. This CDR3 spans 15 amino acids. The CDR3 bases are TGTGCCAGCAGCCCACTGGGGTGGGGCCCTGAAAAACTGTTTTTT. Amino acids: CASSPLGWGPEKLFF.

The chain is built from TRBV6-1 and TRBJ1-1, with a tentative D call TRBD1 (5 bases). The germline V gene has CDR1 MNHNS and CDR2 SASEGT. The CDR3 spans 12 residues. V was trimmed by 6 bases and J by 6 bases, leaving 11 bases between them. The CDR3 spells CASRTRDSEAFF. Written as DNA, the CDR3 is TGTGCCAGCAGGACCCGGGACTCTGAAGCTTTCTTT.

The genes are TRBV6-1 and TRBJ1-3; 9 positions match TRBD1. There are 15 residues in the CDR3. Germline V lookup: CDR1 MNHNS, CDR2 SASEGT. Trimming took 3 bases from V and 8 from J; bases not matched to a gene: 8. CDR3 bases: TGTGCCAGCAGTGATATGGGACAGGGTTTGGACACCATATATTTT. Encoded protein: CASSDMGQGLDTIYF.

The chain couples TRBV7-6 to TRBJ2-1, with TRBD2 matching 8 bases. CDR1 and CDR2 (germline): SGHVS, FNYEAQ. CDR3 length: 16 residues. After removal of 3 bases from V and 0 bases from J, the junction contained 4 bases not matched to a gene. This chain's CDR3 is CASSFLTSGSYNEQFF. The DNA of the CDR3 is TGTGCCAGCAGCTTCCTTACTAGCGGCTCCTACAATGAGCAGTTCTTC.

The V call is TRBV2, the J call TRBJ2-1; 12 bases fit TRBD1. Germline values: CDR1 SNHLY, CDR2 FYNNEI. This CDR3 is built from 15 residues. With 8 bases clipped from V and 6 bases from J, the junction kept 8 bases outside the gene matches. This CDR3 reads CASRRPGQGANEQFF. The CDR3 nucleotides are TGTGCCAGCCGCCGACCGGGACAGGGGGCCAATGAGCAGTTCTTC. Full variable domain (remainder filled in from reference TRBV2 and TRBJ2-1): EPEVTQTPSHQVTQMGQEVILRCVPISNHLYFYWYRQILGQKVEFLVSFYNNEISEKSEIFDDQFSVERPDGSNFTLKIRSTKLEDSAMYFCASRRPGQGANEQFFGPGTRLTVL.

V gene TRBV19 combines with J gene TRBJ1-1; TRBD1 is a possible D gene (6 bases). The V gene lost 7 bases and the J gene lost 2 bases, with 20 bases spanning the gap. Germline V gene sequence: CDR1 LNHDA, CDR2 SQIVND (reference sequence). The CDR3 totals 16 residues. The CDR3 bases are TGTGCCAGTAATTATGGGCCAGGGGAAGACAACACTGAAGCTTTCTTT. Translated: CASNYGPGEDNTEAFF. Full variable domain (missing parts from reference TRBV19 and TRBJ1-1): DGGITQSPKYLFRKEGQNVTLSCEQNLNHDAMYWYRQDPGQGLRLIYYSQIVNDFQKGDIAEGYSVSREKKESFPLTVTSAQKNPTAFYLCASNYGPGEDNTEAFFGQGTRLTVV.

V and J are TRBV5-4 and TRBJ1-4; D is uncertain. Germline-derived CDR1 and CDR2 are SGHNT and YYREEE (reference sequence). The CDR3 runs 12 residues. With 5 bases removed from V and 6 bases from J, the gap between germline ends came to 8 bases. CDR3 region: CASSLRYEKLFF. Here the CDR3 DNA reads TGTGCCAGCAGTCTCAGATATGAAAAACTGTTTTTT. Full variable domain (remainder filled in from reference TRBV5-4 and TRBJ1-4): ETGVTQSPTHLIKTRGQQVTLRCSSQSGHNTVSWYQQALGQGPQFIFQYYREEENGRGNFPPRFSGLQFPNYSSELNVNALELDDSALYLCASSLRYEKLFFGSGTQLSVL.

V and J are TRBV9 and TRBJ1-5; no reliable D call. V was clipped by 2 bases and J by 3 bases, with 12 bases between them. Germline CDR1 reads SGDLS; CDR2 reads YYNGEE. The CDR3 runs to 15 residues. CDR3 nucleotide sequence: TGTGCCAGCAGCGTGGGCGGAGGCGTCAATCAGCCCCAGCATTTT. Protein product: CASSVGGGVNQPQHF.